This is a list of T cell receptor beta chains from one sample in a study of blood T cell repertoires in COVID-19. Libraries were prepared by immunoSEQ multiplex PCR; TCRdb keeps only in-frame clonotypes and omits some of them. In the table there are about 260,000 clones, approximately 89% of which are singletons. Sequencing was performed on peripheral blood. These receptors all come from a man aged 35-49 years who had recovered from COVID-19. CDR3s include the opening cysteine and the closing phenylalanine or tryptophan. D genes are given only for firm matches. Rows may omit the clone size; those that give it use once, few, many or a size class.

TRBV4-1	TRBJ2-1	few	TRBD2	TGCGCCAGCCGGGCTAGCGGATACAATGAGCAGTTCTTC	CASRASGYNEQFF
TRBV9	TRBJ2-1	-	-	TGTGCCAGCAGCGTAGCTGCGGGGTCCAATGAGCAGTTCTTC	CASSVAAGSNEQFF
TRBV18	TRBJ1-1	-	-	TGTGCCAGCTCGGGTCAGGGCTCAAACACTGAAGCTTTCTTT	CASSGQGSNTEAFF
TRBV7-2	TRBJ2-7	-	-	TGTGCCAGCAGCTTAGGAGCTAGCGCACCAATTTACGAGCAGTACTTC	CASSLGASAPIYEQYF
TRBV3-1/TRBV3-2	TRBJ2-1	-	TRBD2	TGTGCCAGCAGCGCTCGGACTAGCGGGGATTACAATGAGCAGTTCTTC	CASSARTSGDYNEQFF
TRBV28	TRBJ2-3	-	-	TGTGCCAGCAGTTTAGTAAGGTGGGGAGGTACAGATACGCAGTATTTT	CASSLVRWGGTDTQYF
TRBV9	TRBJ1-3	-	-	TGTGCCAGCAGCGGTAACAGGGCGTCTGGAAACACCATATATTTT	CASSGNRASGNTIYF
TRBV3-1/TRBV3-2	TRBJ1-1	-	-	TGTGCCAGCAGCCAAGCCCGGGAGAAAGCTTTCTTT	CASSQAREKAFF
TRBV30	TRBJ2-1	-	-	TGTGCCGGACGGGCGGGGTCCTACAATGAGCAGTTCTTC	CAGRAGSYNEQFF
TRBV24-1	TRBJ2-3	-	TRBD2	TGTGCCACCAGTGATCGTGCCAGCGGGGACACAGATACGCAGTATTTT	CATSDRASGDTDTQYF
TRBV7-9	TRBJ1-2	-	TRBD1	TGTGCCAGCAGCTTAGCCTACCGGGACAGGGAGGCTGGCTACACCTTC	CASSLAYRDREAGYTF
TRBV19	TRBJ2-3	-	-	TGTGCCAGTAGTTTTCTAAGACAGGAGCAGTATTTT	CASSFLRQEQYF
TRBV18	TRBJ2-3	once	TRBD1	TGTGCCAGCTCACCTTTACGCGCCGGGACAGGTAGCACAGATACGCAGTATTTT	CASSPLRAGTGSTDTQYF
TRBV19	TRBJ2-5	-	-	TGTGCCAGTAGTACCCCCGGGGAGACCCAGTACTTC	CASSTPGETQYF
TRBV15	TRBJ1-5	once	TRBD1	TGTGCCACCAGCCTCCCAGGGGGTGTAGGGCCCCAGCATTTT	CATSLPGGVGPQHF
TRBV7-2	TRBJ1-5	-	TRBD1	TGTGCCAGCAGCCCTGACAGGGCCCCCCAGCCCCAGCATTTT	CASSPDRAPQPQHF
TRBV6-5	TRBJ1-3	-	-	TGTGCCAGCAGACAAGACACCTCTGGAAACACCATATATTTT	CASRQDTSGNTIYF
TRBV7-2	TRBJ2-3	few	TRBD2	TGTGCCAGCAGCTTCCTAGCGGGGGCTCCCGTAGATACGCAGTATTTT	CASSFLAGAPVDTQYF
TRBV7-9	TRBJ2-7	-	-	TGTGCCAGCAGCTTAGAACGCAGGGGTTTAATCCCCTCCTACGAGCAGTACTTC	CASSLERRGLIPSYEQYF
TRBV10-3	TRBJ2-3	-	-	TGTGCCATCAGTGAGAACAGGGCCTATACGCAGTATTTT	CAISENRAYTQYF
TRBV3-1/TRBV3-2	TRBJ2-7	once	TRBD2	TGTGCCAGCAGCCGGACTAGCGGGAGGGCCAATGAGCAGTACTTC	CASSRTSGRANEQYF
TRBV30	TRBJ2-1	-	-	TGTGCCTGGAGTTTTTCCAAATACAATGAGCAGTTCTTC	CAWSFSKYNEQFF
TRBV6-2/TRBV6-3	TRBJ2-1	-	TRBD2	TGTGCCAGCAGTTCCAGGACTAGCGGTTCGAGTGAGCAGTTCTTC	CASSSRTSGSSEQFF
TRBV5-4	TRBJ2-5	-	TRBD2	TGTGCCAGCAGCCCGCGACTAGCGGGAGGGCAAGAGACCCAGTACTTC	CASSPRLAGGQETQYF
TRBV9	TRBJ2-3	-	TRBD1	TGTGCCAGCAGCGTTGGACAGGGGTTGCAGTATTTT	CASSVGQGLQYF
TRBV6-5	TRBJ1-1	-	-	TGTGCCAGCAGTTATAATTCCAGGGAAACTGAAGCTTTCTTT	CASSYNSRETEAFF
TRBV6-1	TRBJ1-1	-	-	TGTGCCAGCATAATGGGGGACTCGAACACTGAAGCTTTCTTT	CASIMGDSNTEAFF
TRBV10-2	TRBJ2-2	once	TRBD1	TGCGCCAGCAGAGACAGGGCTAGGGACACCGGGGAGCTGTTTTTT	CASRDRARDTGELFF
TRBV5-8	TRBJ2-7	-	TRBD2	TGTGCCAGCAGCTTGGGTGGCGGGAGAGGAACCTACGAGCAGTACTTC	CASSLGGGRGTYEQYF
TRBV18	TRBJ2-1	-	-	TGTGCCAGCTCACCACCGATGAGGACACAACCCGCCGACAATGAGCAGTTCTTC	CASSPPMRTQPADNEQFF
TRBV7-5	TRBJ2-1	-	-	TGTGCCAGAAGCTCCGGGACTAGCGGTAAGAATGAGCAGTTCTTC	CARSSGTSGKNEQFF
TRBV10-3	TRBJ2-7	-	-	TGTGCCATCAGATCAGGTTCAGCGGGCGAGCAGTACTTC	CAIRSGSAGEQYF
TRBV10-3	TRBJ1-4	-	-	TGTGCCATCAGGGCACAGGGATCACCCGGAGAACTGTTTTTT	CAIRAQGSPGELFF
TRBV5-6	TRBJ2-1	-	TRBD1	TGTGCCAGCAGCTTCTACAGGGGGCTAGGTGAGCAGTTCTTC	CASSFYRGLGEQFF
TRBV9	TRBJ1-2	-	TRBD1	TGTGCCAGCAGCGTAGATGGAGGGGGCGTCTATGGCTACACCTTC	CASSVDGGGVYGYTF
TRBV5-1	TRBJ2-2	once	TRBD2	TGCGCCAGCAGCTTGGGCGTCCGGGGAACGGGGGGAAAAACCGGGGAGCTGTTTTTT	CASSLGVRGTGGKTGELFF
TRBV9	TRBJ1-2	-	TRBD1	TGTGCCAGCAGCGGCCGACAGGGGGCACCTTATGGCTACACCTTC	CASSGRQGAPYGYTF
TRBV7-6	TRBJ2-3	-	TRBD2	TGTGCCAGCAGCGCCGGACTAGCGGGGGCCACAGATACGCAGTATTTT	CASSAGLAGATDTQYF
TRBV19	TRBJ1-2	-	TRBD1	TGTGCCAGTAGAGCCGGGCAGGGGGCGATGGTCGGCACCTTC	CASRAGQGAMVGTF
TRBV5-6	TRBJ2-1	-	-	TGTGCCAGCAGCCAGGACGGGACTCCCCCCGCCAATGAGCAGTTCTTC	CASSQDGTPPANEQFF
TRBV5-5	TRBJ2-1	-	TRBD2	TGTGCCAGCAGCCCGCTAGCGGGCCCCCTCTACAATGAGCAGTTCTTC	CASSPLAGPLYNEQFF
TRBV7-2	TRBJ1-3	once	-	TGTGCCAGCAGCTTAGTTCTAGGCGGAAACACCATATATTTT	CASSLVLGGNTIYF
TRBV10-1	TRBJ2-2	once	-	TGCGCCGGAAACCCGGGACTCCCTAACACCGGGGAGCTGTTTTTT	CAGNPGLPNTGELFF
TRBV5-4	TRBJ2-7	-	-	TGTGCCAGCAGCTTGTATCGCAGGGCCTACGAGCAGTACTTC	CASSLYRRAYEQYF
TRBV10-3	TRBJ2-3	-	TRBD2	TGTGCCATCAGTGGTCTAGCGGGGGCCCACACAGATACGCAGTATTTT	CAISGLAGAHTDTQYF
TRBV15	TRBJ2-3	-	-	TGTGCCACCAGGGCGGTTGGGACAGATACGCAGTATTTT	CATRAVGTDTQYF
TRBV29-1	TRBJ2-7	-	TRBD2	TGCAGCGTTGGGGAGGGCGGCGGGGTAGGCGAGCAGTACTTC	CSVGEGGGVGEQYF
TRBV19	TRBJ2-7	once	-	TGTGCCAGTAGTATAGGGGGCCTAGTCCTGGCCGAGCAGTACTTC	CASSIGGLVLAEQYF
TRBV29-1	TRBJ2-2	-	TRBD2	TGCAGCGCCCGGGATAGCGGGGCGCCTACCGGGGAGCTGTTTTTT	CSARDSGAPTGELFF
TRBV9	TRBJ2-4	-	-	TGTGCCAGCAGCACAACGGGACAAAAAAACATTCAGTACTTC	CASSTTGQKNIQYF
TRBV9	TRBJ2-6	-	TRBD2	TGTGCCAGCAGCCATTCCCCGACTGTAGCGGGTCACTCTGGGGCCAACGTCCTGACTTTC	CASSHSPTVAGHSGANVLTF
TRBV6-5	TRBJ2-3	-	-	TGTGCCAGCCGAGAGGAGGGCACAGATACGCAGTATTTT	CASREEGTDTQYF
TRBV27	TRBJ1-6	-	-	TGTGCCAGCAGTGAGTTGGGGGACACCTATAATTCACCCCTCCACTTT	CASSELGDTYNSPLHF
TRBV30	TRBJ1-6	-	TRBD1	TGTGCCTACGGACAGGATAATTCACCCCTCCACTTT	CAYGQDNSPLHF
TRBV9	TRBJ2-1	few	-	TGTGCCAGCAGCGCACCCGGGACTTACAATGAGCAGTTCTTC	CASSAPGTYNEQFF
TRBV18	TRBJ1-4	-	TRBD1	TGTGCCAGCTCCCTTCGACAGGGGGCGTCGAATGAAAAACTGTTTTTT	CASSLRQGASNEKLFF
TRBV12-3/TRBV12-4	TRBJ2-1	-	-	TGTGCCAGCAGTCCTGGGGCCACGCAAGAGCAGTTCTTC	CASSPGATQEQFF
TRBV6-2/TRBV6-3	TRBJ1-1	-	-	TGTGCCAGCAGTTACTGGCGGCTGAACACTGAAGCTTTCTTT	CASSYWRLNTEAFF
TRBV6-5	TRBJ1-1	-	-	TGTGCCAGCAGACCAGGGGTTGGAAACACTGAAGCTTTCTTT	CASRPGVGNTEAFF